This T cell receptor beta chain derives from a study of blood T cell repertoires in COVID-19. Study-level background: From the United States, Italy and Spain came samples of acute and convalescent COVID-19.

Repertoires were generated with immunoSEQ multiplex PCR, while TCRdb's copy carries only in-frame clones and drops some. Of under 200,000 clones listed, 80% to 90% are singletons. The V and J ends lost 3 bases and 4 bases, in that order; junction bases with no gene match: 14. This CDR3 contains 18 residues. Germline assignment: CDR1 MNHEY and CDR2 SMNVEV (reference sequence). Input material: peripheral blood. The gene calls are TRBV27 and TRBJ1-1, with 10 bases lining up with TRBD1. This receptor was obtained from a man in his thirties or forties with active or convalescent COVID-19. CDR3 residues: CASSFPPGQGSLGTEAFF. DNA for the CDR3: TGTGCCAGCAGTTTCCCTCCGGGACAGGGGAGTTTGGGCACTGAAGCTTTCTTT.